The next 7 T cell receptor beta chains were all read from a single sample in a study of control samples from healthy donors and cancer patients. Generated by immunoSEQ multiplex PCR, the TCRdb table keeps only in-frame clones and is missing some. Among roughly 150,000 clones listed, just over 85% were seen once. Sequenced input: blood. Receptor source: a man aged 18 to 30 in good health.

J is TRBJ1-1 and V is TRBV30; D is ambiguous. Germline-derived CDR1 and CDR2 are GTSNPN and SVGIG (reference sequence). This CDR3 region has 13 residues. V was clipped by 3 bases and J by 1 base, with 9 bases between them. The CDR3 DNA is TGTGCCTGGAGGTTGCGGGAGAACACTGAAGCTTTCTTT. It specifies CAWRLRENTEAFF.

V gene TRBV13 combines with J gene TRBJ2-1; 8 positions match TRBD2. After removal of 10 bases from V and 5 bases from J, the junction contained 13 bases not matched to a gene. This CDR3 has 15 residues. The V gene's germline CDR1 is PRHDT and CDR2 FYEKMQ (reference sequence). The CDR3 protein is CATRGGAGSHNEQFF. The CDR3 nucleotides read TGTGCCACCCGGGGGGGGGCAGGGAGTCACAATGAGCAGTTCTTC.

The rearrangement links TRBV6-4 to TRBJ2-3; 8 bases line up with TRBD2. CDR3 length: 15 residues. Per germline, CDR1 MRHNA and CDR2 SNTAGT. Trimming at V came to 5 bases and at J to 6 bases, leaving 10 bases not matched to a gene. CDR3 DNA: TGTGCCAGCAGTACTATCGGGGGGGCCACGGATACGCAGTATTTT. This sequence encodes CASSTIGGATDTQYF.

V and J are TRBV12-3 or TRBV12-4 and TRBJ1-2, with D possibly being TRBD1 (6 bases). This CDR3 contains 13 residues. Deletions cut 3 bases from V and 8 bases from J, with 13 bases between. CDR3 residues: CASSLAGAWGYTF. Here the CDR3 DNA reads TGTGCCAGCAGTTTGGCGGGGGCATGGGGCTACACCTTC.

The V call is TRBV5-1, the J call TRBJ1-1; no reliable D call. Per germline, CDR1 SGHRS and CDR2 YFSETQ. This CDR3 contains 13 residues. With 5 bases removed from V and 1 base from J, the gap between germline ends came to 9 bases. The CDR3 sequence is CASRREGNTEAFF. As DNA, the CDR3 is TGCGCCAGCAGGAGGGAGGGGAACACTGAAGCTTTCTTT.

V is TRBV2 and J is TRBJ2-5; the D gene is possibly TRBD1 (6 bases). V shed 3 bases and J shed 2 bases, with 7 bases lying between them. The CDR3 consists of 13 residues. Germline-derived CDR1 and CDR2 are SNHLY and FYNNEI. In DNA, the CDR3 is TGTGCCAGCAGTGACGGACAGCAAGAGACCCAGTACTTC. Amino acids: CASSDGQQETQYF.

The chain uses TRBV5-8 and TRBJ1-6; D is unresolved. The V gene's germline CDR1 is SGHTS and CDR2 YDEGEE. V lost 4 bases, J lost 10 bases, and 18 bases lay in between. The CDR3 has 15 amino acids. CDR3 in DNA: TGTGCCAGCAGCGCAAGGGCTCCTCGGCCCTCACCCCTCCACTTT. Translated, it gives CASSARAPRPSPLHF.